A selection of T cell receptor beta chains follows, all from one sample in a study of blood T cell repertoires in COVID-19. Profiling relied on immunoSEQ multiplex PCR, and the TCRdb table lists in-frame clones only, not all of them. The sample has about 300,000 clones, more than 75% seen once. Sequencing was performed on PBMCs or T cells enriched from blood (not recorded which). The receptors originated from a woman under 30 who had recovered from COVID-19. Both conserved end residues are part of each CDR3.

j_call v_call cdr3_aa
TRBJ1-5 TRBV6-5 CASSWTSGGNQPQHF
TRBJ2-3 TRBV11-2 CASSLGLAGRDTQYF
TRBJ1-5 TRBV2 CASSARQLNQPQHF
TRBJ2-3 TRBV11-3 CASSFGSGGTDTQYF
TRBJ1-1 TRBV19 CASSAVNTEAFF
TRBJ2-3 TRBV5-5 CASSFVGQGVLDTQYF
TRBJ2-1 TRBV7-8 CASSLVQGARSYNEQFF
TRBJ2-2 TRBV5-5 CASSLRGRENTGELFF
TRBJ2-2 TRBV18 CASSPDSTGELFF
TRBJ2-1 TRBV3-1/TRBV3-2 CASSQGPGTSGNEQFF
TRBJ2-1 TRBV7-9 CASSSLTSVPYNEQFF
TRBJ1-3 TRBV27 CASGEVRQVAGNTIYF
TRBJ1-2 TRBV19 CASSIELTGRMEGYTF
TRBJ1-1 TRBV18 CASSGGRGTEAFF
TRBJ1-3 TRBV5-1 CASSTDISGNTIYF
TRBJ2-5 TRBV18 CASSPGAGGIGETQYF
TRBJ2-7 TRBV6-5 CASSPDSSYEQYF
TRBJ2-1 TRBV6-4 CASSDSMAGGYNEQFF
TRBJ2-2 TRBV10-1 CASSESASRTGELFF
TRBJ2-3 TRBV5-1 CASSRTGENTDTQYF
TRBJ2-2 TRBV5-8 CASSLRAGRRIF
TRBJ2-7 TRBV18 CASSSRQQIAGVDF
TRBJ1-2 TRBV7-9 CASSLATDNNYGYTF
TRBJ1-2 TRBV24-1 CATSDVGQGHGYTF
TRBJ1-6 TRBV7-9 CASSFSRGQGNSPLHF
TRBJ1-6 TRBV27 CASSLSLSSYNSPLHF
TRBJ2-3 TRBV3-1/TRBV3-2 CASSHFGQVGTDTQYF
TRBJ2-1 TRBV27 CASSFPGQAGHQFF
TRBJ2-2 TRBV19 CASGRGLAGAPTGELFF
TRBJ2-3 TRBV9 CASSPRSIRTDTQYF
TRBJ1-1 TRBV28 CASSSRDRGLNTEAFF
TRBJ1-4 TRBV5-1 CASSLAEDTGGGPNEKLFF